The 9 T cell receptor beta chains below were found in one sample sequenced in a study of T cells in Graves' hyperthyroidism and ophthalmopathy. TCR beta CDR3 regions were amplified from RNA transcripts. The primer set for the first-round RT-PCR of the TCR CDR3 was HTBI. Via MiXCR, TCRdb re-called the multiplex PCR reads, giving one row per CDR3 protein. Of nearly 750,000 distinct CDR3 sequences listed, 30% to 40% were seen once; the top ten hold roughly 30%. The sample taken for sequencing was blood. These TCRs come from a woman aged 40 to 50 with Graves' hyperthyroidism.

As concerns this clonotype: A junction boundary mismatches the germline segment, possibly from a read error. The chain couples TRBV6-5 to TRBJ1-5, with a tentative D call TRBD1 (6 bases). This CDR3 is 15 amino acids long. Germline CDR1 is MNHEY and CDR2 is SVGAGI. The CDR3 DNA sequence: TGTGCCATCAGTTACGAGACAGGTCTAAATCAGCCCCAGCATTTT. Amino acids: CAISYETGLNQPQHF.

Points on this clonotype: Since a much larger clone is just one base distant, this may be a read error. The rearrangement links TRBV7-2 to TRBJ2-2; no reliable D call. CDR3 length: 13 amino acids. The germline V gene encodes CDR1 SGHTA and CDR2 FQGNSA. V was trimmed by 2 bases and J by 7 bases, leaving 8 bases between them. The CDR3 sequence: CASSLCVGGELFF. The CDR3 region has the DNA TGTGCCAGCAGCTTATGCGTGGGCGGGGAGCTGTTTTTT.

This clonotype was counted between two and nine times. The chain recombines TRBV7-2 with TRBJ1-5, with D perhaps matching TRBD1 (6 bases). This CDR3 is built from 16 residues. Germline assignment: CDR1 SGHTA and CDR2 FQGNSA. Trimming removed 7 bases from V and 10 bases from J, with 26 bases in between. The CDR3 spells CASTPKGGGPTGPQHF. The CDR3 nucleotides read TGTGCCAGCACCCCCAAGGGGGGGGGGCCCACCGGTCCCCAGCATTTT.

The rearrangement joins TRBV12-3 or TRBV12-4 to TRBJ2-2, with 13 bases identical to TRBD2. Trimming removed 5 bases from V and 6 bases from J; junction bases left unmatched: 6. CDR3 length: 16 residues. The CDR3 sequence: CASSRLAGGAAGELFF. The CDR3 region has the DNA TGTGCCAGCAGTCGACTAGCGGGGGGAGCGGCCGGGGAGCTGTTTTTT.

This clonotype came up a few times. J is TRBJ1-5 and V is TRBV12-3 or TRBV12-4; TRBD1 matches at 7 bases. The V segment lost 4 bases and the J segment 3 bases; nucleotides outside the gene matches: 9. This CDR3 region has 16 residues. CDR3 loop: CASSSNRGGNNQPQHF. The CDR3 DNA sequence: TGTGCCAGCAGTTCAAACAGGGGAGGTAACAATCAGCCCCAGCATTTT.

This clonotype was counted ten times or more. The chain employs TRBV7-8 and TRBJ1-1; D is perhaps TRBD1 (6 bases). Germline lookup yields CDR1 SGHVS and CDR2 FQNEAQ. The CDR3 is 15 amino acids. Trimming pared 3 bases from V and 0 bases from J, leaving 11 bases between. The CDR3 DNA follows: TGTGCCAGCAGCTTTTCGACAGGAGTGAACACTGAAGCTTTCTTT. Protein sequence: CASSFSTGVNTEAFF.

This rearrangement joins TRBV18 to TRBJ1-5; D gene unclear. Germline V CDR1 and CDR2: KGHSH, LQKENI. The CDR3 runs 13 residues. Trimming took 1 base from V and 7 from J, leaving 8 bases between them. The CDR3 loop reads CASSPLREQPQHF. The CDR3 nucleotides are TGTGCCAGCTCACCACTGAGGGAGCAGCCCCAGCATTTT.

In this sample, this clonotype turned up many times. The chain couples TRBV12-3 or TRBV12-4 to TRBJ1-2, with D possibly being TRBD1 (6 bases). The ends were cut back, 5 bases at V and 6 bases at J, with 16 bases in the middle. The CDR3 has 14 amino acids. CDR3 in amino acids: CASSPTWTDDGYTF. The CDR3 DNA is TGTGCCAGCAGTCCTACCTGGACAGATGATGGCTACACCTTC.

In this sample, this clonotype turned up a few times. At one end the junction does not follow the germline gene, possibly because of a read error. The rearrangement links TRBV6-1 to TRBJ2-7; D gene uncertain. The germline CDR1 and CDR2 sequences are MNHNS and SASEGT. The CDR3 runs to 13 residues. The DNA of the CDR3 is TGTGCCACAGCCGAGGCAGTTCCCTACGATCAGTACTTC. Encoded protein: CATAEAVPYDQYF.